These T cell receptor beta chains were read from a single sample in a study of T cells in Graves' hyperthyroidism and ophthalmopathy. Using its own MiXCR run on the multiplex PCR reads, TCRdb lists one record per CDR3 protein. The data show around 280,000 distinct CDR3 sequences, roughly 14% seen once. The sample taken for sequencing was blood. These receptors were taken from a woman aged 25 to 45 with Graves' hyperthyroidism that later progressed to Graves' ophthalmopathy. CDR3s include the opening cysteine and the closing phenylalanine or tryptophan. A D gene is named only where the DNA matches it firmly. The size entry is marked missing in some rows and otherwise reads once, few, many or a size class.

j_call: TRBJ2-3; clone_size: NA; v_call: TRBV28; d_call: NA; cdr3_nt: TGTGCCAGCAGGGGGCAGAGCACAGATACGCAGTATTTT; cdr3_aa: CASRGQSTDTQYF
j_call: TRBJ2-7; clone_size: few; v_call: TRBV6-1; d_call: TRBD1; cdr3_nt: TGTGCCAGCAGTTATATGGACAGGGCCTACGAGCAGTACTTC; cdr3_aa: CASSYMDRAYEQYF
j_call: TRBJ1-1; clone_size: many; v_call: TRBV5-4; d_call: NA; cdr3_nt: TGTGCCAGCAGCGGGCTCACTGAAGCTTTCTTT; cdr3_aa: CASSGLTEAFF
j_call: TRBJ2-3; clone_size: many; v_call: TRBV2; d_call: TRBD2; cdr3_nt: TGTGCCAGCAGTCGGCGGACTAGCGGTAGCACAGATACGCAGTATTTT; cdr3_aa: CASSRRTSGSTDTQYF
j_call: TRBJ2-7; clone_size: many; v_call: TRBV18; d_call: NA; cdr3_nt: TGTGCCAGCTCACCAGGGGGACAATTGGGGGAGCAGTACTTC; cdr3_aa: CASSPGGQLGEQYF
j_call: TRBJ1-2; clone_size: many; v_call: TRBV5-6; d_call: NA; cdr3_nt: TGTGCCAGCAGCTTGGCCGGTCACAACTATGGCTACACCTTC; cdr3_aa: CASSLAGHNYGYTF
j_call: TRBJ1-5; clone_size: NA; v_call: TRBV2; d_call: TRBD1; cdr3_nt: TGTGCCAGCAGTGTCGGGGACAGCTCCAATCAGCCCCAGCATTTT; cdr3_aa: CASSVGDSSNQPQHF
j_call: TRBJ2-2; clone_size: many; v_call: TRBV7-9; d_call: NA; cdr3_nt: TGTGCCAGCAGAACCGGGACTTCGAACACCGGGGAGCTGTTTTTT; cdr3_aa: CASRTGTSNTGELFF
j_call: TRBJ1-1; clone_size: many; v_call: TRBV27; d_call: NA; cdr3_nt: TGTGCCAGCAGTTCAGTAGGGTTGGCGACTGAAGCTTTCTTT; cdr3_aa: CASSSVGLATEAFF
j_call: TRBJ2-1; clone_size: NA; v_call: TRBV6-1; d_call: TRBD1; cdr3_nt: TGTGCCAGCGGGGGACAGTCCTCCTACAATGAGCAGTTCTTC; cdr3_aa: CASGGQSSYNEQFF
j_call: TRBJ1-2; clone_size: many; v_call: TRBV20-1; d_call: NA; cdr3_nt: TGCAGTGCCAATACACCGGGACTGAAACTCTATGGCTACACCTTC; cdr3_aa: CSANTPGLKLYGYTF
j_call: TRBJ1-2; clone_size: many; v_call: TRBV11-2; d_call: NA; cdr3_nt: TGTGCCAGCAGCTTAGAGGGATGGACCTCGAAGGTCGACTACACCTTC; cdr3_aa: CASSLEGWTSKVDYTF
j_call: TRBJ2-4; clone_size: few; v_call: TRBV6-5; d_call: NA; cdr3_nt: TGTGCCAGCAGTTACGGGCAGGGGAGAAACATTCAGTACTTC; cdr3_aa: CASSYGQGRNIQYF
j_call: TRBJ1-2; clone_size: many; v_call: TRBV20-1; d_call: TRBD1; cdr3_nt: TGCAGTGCTAGAGAATTAGGGACAGGATACTATGGCTACACCTTC; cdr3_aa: CSARELGTGYYGYTF
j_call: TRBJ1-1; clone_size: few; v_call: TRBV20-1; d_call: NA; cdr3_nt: TGCAGTGCTAGAGCAAGGGGCCGGAACACTGAAGCTTTCTTT; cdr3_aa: CSARARGRNTEAFF
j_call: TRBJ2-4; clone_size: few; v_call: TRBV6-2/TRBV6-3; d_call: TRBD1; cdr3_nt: TGTGCCAGCAGTTACCAAGGGGGCCAGTCAAACACTCAGTACTTC; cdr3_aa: CASSYQGGQSNTQYF
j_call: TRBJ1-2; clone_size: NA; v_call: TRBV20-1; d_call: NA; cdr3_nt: TGCAGTGCCACCCTCCCCGGGGCAGGCAGCGGCTACACCTTC; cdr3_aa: CSATLPGAGSGYTF
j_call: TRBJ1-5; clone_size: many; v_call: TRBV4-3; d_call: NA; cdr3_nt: TGCGCCAGCAGCCAAGAACCCGGCCGAGGGAGCAATCAGCCCCAGCATTTT; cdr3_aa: CASSQEPGRGSNQPQHF
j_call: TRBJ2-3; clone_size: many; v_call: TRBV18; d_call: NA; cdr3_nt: TGTGCCAGCTCACCGGTGGGGGGCACAGATACGCAGTATTTT; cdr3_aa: CASSPVGGTDTQYF
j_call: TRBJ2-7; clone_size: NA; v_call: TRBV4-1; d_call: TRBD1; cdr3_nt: TGCGCCAGCAGCCTCCCCGGGGACAGCTCCTACGAGCAGTACTTC; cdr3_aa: CASSLPGDSSYEQYF
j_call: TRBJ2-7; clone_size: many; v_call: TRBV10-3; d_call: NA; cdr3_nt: TGTGCCATCAGTGAGTCAAGGGGCGAGCAGTACTTC; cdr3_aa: CAISESRGEQYF
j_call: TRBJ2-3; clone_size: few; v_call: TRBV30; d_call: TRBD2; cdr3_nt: TGTGCCTGGAGTGTCGGGGCGGGAGGTGCCACAGATACGCAGTATTTT; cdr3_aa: CAWSVGAGGATDTQYF
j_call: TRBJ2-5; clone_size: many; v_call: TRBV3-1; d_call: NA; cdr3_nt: TGTGCCAGCAGCCATTCCGCTACGGTAGAGACCCAGTACTTC; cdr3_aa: CASSHSATVETQYF
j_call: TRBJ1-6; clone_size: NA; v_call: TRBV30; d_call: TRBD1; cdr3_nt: TGTGCCTGGAGTGTACCGGACAGGCGGAGTTCACCCCTCCACTTT; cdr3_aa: CAWSVPDRRSSPLHF
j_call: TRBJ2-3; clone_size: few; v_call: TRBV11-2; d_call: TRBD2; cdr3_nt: TGTGCCAGCAGCCTAAAGATAGCGGGAGGGTCAGATACGCAGTATTTT; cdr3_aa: CASSLKIAGGSDTQYF
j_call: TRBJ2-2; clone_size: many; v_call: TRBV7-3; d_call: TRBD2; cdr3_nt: TGTGCCAGCAGCCCCCTAGGAGCGGGAGCCGGGGAGCTGTTTTTT; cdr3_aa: CASSPLGAGAGELFF
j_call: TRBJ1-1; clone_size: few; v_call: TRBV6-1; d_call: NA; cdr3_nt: TGTGCCAGCAGCCCCCTGAACACTGAAGCTTTCTTT; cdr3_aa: CASSPLNTEAFF
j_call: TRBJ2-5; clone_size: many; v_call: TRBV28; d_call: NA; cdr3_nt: TGTGCCAGCAGTTTGTTTATCGGGACGGAGACCCAGTACTTC; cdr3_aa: CASSLFIGTETQYF
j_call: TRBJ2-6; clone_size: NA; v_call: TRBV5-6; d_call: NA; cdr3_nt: TGTGCCAGCAGCTTCTCGGGGTCTGGGGCCAACGTCCTGACTTTC; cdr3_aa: CASSFSGSGANVLTF
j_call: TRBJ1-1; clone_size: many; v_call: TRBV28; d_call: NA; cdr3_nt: TGTGCCAGCAGTTTAAGGTCCTTTGGGGACACTGAAGCTTTCTTT; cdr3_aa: CASSLRSFGDTEAFF
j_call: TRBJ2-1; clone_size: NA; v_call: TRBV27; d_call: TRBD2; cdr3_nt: TGTGCCAGCAGTTTAATCGCGGGAGGGCCCCCAAGGCTGTTCTTC; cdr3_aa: CASSLIAGGPPRLFF
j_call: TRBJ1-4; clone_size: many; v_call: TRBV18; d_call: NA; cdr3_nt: TGTGCCAGCTCACCATCACGGGCAACTAATGAAAAACTGTTTTTT; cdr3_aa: CASSPSRATNEKLFF
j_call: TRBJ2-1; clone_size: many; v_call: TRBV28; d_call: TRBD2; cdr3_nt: TGTGCCAGCAGTTTCTCACTAGCGGGAAGTTACAATGAGCAGTTCTTC; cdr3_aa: CASSFSLAGSYNEQFF
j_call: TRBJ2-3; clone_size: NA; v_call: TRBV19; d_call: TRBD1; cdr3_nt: TGTGCCAGTAGCAACACCCCAGGGGGTGGTACAGATACGCAGTATTTT; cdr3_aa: CASSNTPGGGTDTQYF
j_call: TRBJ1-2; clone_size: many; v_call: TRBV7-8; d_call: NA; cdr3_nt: TGTGCCAGCAGCCGTTCGGACGGGCTCTATGGCTACACCTTC; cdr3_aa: CASSRSDGLYGYTF
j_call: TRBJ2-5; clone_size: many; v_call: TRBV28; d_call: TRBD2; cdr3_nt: TGTGCCAGCAGTCACCCGAGTAGCGGGAGGGCCGGGGAGACCCAGTACTTC; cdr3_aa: CASSHPSSGRAGETQYF
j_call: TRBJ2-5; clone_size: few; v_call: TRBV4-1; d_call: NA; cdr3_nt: TGCGCCAGCAGCCAAGAAAGGGCAGGCTCAGAGACCCAGTACTTC; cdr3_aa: CASSQERAGSETQYF
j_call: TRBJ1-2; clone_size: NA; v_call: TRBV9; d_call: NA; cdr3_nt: TGTGCCAGCAGCGTTCAGACAGGAATTCCTAATGGCTACACCTTC; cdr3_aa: CASSVQTGIPNGYTF
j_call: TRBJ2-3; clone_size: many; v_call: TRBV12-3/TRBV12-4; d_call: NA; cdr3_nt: TGTGCCAGCAGTTTCGAGGGACCAGAGGATACGCAGTATTTT; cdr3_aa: CASSFEGPEDTQYF
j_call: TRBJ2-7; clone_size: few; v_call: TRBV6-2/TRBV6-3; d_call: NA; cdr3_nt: TGTGCCAGCAGTTATAGAGGCCCGGACGAGCAGTACTTC; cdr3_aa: CASSYRGPDEQYF
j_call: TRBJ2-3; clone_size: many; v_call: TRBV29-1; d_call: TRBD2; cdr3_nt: TGCAGCGTTGCCTGGACTCCGGGACTAGCGGGAGTTAACACAGATACGCAGTATTTT; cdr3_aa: CSVAWTPGLAGVNTDTQYF
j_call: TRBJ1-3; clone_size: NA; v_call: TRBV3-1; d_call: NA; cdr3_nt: TGTGCCAGCAGCCAACCTTTGGGCCGCTCTGGAAACACCATATATTTT; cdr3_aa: CASSQPLGRSGNTIYF
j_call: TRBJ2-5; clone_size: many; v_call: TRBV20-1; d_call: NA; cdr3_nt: TGCAGTGCTACACTAGGCTTCCAAGAGACCCAGTACTTC; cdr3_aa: CSATLGFQETQYF
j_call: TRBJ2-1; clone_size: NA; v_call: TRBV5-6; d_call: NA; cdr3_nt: TGTGCCAGCCAGGGCGGGATCTCCTACAATGAGCAGTTCTTC; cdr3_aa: CASQGGISYNEQFF
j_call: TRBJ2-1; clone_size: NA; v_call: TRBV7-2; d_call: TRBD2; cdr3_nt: TGTGCCAGCAGCTTACTAAGCGGGGTGAGCAACTGGTTCTTC; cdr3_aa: CASSLLSGVSNWFF
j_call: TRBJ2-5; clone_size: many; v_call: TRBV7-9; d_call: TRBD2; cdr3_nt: TGTGCCAGCAGCTTAGGGGGACTAGCGGCTATCCAAGAGACCCAGTACTTC; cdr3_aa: CASSLGGLAAIQETQYF
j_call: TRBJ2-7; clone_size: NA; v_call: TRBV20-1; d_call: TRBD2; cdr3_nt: TGCAGTGCTAGATTTAGCGGGACCTACGAGCAGTACTTC; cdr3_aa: CSARFSGTYEQYF
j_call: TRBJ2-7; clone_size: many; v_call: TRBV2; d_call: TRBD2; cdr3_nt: TGTGCCAGTGTCGGGATTATAGCGGGAGGCCTTTTCTACGAGCAGTACTTC; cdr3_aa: CASVGIIAGGLFYEQYF
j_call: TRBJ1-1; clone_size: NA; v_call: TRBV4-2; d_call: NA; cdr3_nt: TGTGCCAGCAGCCAAGAGCTGTTCTGGGCGAACACTGAAGCTTTCTTT; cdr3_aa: CASSQELFWANTEAFF
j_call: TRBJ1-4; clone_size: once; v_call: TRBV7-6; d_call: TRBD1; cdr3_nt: TGTGCCAGCAGCTCAAAGGGGACAGGGGTCGAAAAACTGTTTTTT; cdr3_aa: CASSSKGTGVEKLFF
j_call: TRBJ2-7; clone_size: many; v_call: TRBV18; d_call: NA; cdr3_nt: TGTGCCAGCAGTCCGCAGGGATCTTACGAGCAGTACTTC; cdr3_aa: CASSPQGSYEQYF
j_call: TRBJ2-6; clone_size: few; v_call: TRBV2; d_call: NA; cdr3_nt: TGTGCCAGCAAAGGGCAGGGGCCTTCTGGGGCCAACGTCCTGACTTTC; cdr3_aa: CASKGQGPSGANVLTF
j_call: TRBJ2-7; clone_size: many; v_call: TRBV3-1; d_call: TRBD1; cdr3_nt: TGTGCCAGCAGCCAGAGAAGATCAGTACAGGGGTACGAGCAGTACTTC; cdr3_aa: CASSQRRSVQGYEQYF
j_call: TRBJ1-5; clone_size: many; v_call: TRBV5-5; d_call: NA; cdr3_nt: TGTGCCAGCAGCTTATTGAGCAATCAGCCCCAGCATTTT; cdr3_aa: CASSLLSNQPQHF